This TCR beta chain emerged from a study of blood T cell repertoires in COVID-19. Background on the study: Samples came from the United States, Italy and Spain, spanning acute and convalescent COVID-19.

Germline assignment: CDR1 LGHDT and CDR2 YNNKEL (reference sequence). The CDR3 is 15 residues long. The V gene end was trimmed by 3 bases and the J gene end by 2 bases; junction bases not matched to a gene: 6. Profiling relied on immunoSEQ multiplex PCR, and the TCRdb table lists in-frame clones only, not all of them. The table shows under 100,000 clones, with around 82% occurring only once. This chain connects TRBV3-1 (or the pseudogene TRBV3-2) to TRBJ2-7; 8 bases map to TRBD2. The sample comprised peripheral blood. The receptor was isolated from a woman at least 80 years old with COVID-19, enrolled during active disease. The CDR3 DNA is TGTGCCAGCAGCCACCGCGGGAGGCCTCCCTACGAGCAGTACTTC. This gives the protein CASSHRGRPPYEQYF.